This note documents a single TCR beta chain sequence. The sample belongs to a study of blood T cell repertoires in COVID-19. Study context: There were acute and convalescent COVID-19 samples, and they came from the United States, Italy and Spain. The analysed material was cDNA or gDNA that came from T cells, B-cell-depleted T cells, or PBMCs.

Assay used: immunoSEQ multiplex PCR; TCRdb lists only in-frame clones, some missing. Here the sample spans around 120,000 clones, 75% to 90% being singletons. V trimming: 2 bases; J trimming: 5 bases; junction bases outside the gene matches: 3. The CDR3 has 16 amino acids. The germline CDR1 and CDR2 sequences are LGHDT and YNNKEL (reference sequence). The source of this sequence is a woman in her 70s with acute or convalescent COVID-19. The material sequenced was peripheral blood. This sequence joins TRBV3-1 (or the pseudogene TRBV3-2) and TRBJ1-6; TRBD1 aligns across 10 bases. In nucleotides, the CDR3 is TGTGCCAGCAGCCAACAGGGACAGGGGAATAATTCACCCCTCCACTTT. Translation gives CASSQQGQGNNSPLHF.